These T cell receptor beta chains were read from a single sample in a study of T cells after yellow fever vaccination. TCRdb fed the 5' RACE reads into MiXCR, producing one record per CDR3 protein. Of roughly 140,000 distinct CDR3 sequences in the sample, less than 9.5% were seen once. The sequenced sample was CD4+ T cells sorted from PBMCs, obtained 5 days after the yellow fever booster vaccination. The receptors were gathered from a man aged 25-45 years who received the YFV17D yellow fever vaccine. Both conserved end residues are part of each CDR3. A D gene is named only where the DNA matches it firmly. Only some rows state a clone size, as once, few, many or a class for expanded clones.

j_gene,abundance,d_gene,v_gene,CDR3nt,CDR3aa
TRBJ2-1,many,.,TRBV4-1,TGCGCCAGCAGCCCGCCCCTGGTAAATGAGCAGTTCTTC,CASSPPLVNEQFF
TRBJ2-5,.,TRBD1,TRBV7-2,TGTGCCAGCAGCTTAGCCAGACAGGGGGCAATTCAGACCCAGTACTTC,CASSLARQGAIQTQYF
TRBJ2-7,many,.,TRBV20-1,TGCAGTGCTCGACCCGGGAGCACGGGCGAGCAGTACTTC,CSARPGSTGEQYF
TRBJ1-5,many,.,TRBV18,TGTGCCAGCTCACCAGTAGACGGAGATCAGCCCCAGCATTTT,CASSPVDGDQPQHF
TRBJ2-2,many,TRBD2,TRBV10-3,TGTGCCATCAGTGCCCCGACTAGCGGATACACCGGGGAGCTGTTTTTT,CAISAPTSGYTGELFF
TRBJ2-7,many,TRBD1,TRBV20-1,TGCAGTGCTAGACCGGGACAGGGTAACCTATACGAGCAGTACTTC,CSARPGQGNLYEQYF
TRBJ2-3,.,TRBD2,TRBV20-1,TGCAGTGCTAAGGGACTAGCGGTGCCCCTCCCAGATACGCAGTATTTT,CSAKGLAVPLPDTQYF
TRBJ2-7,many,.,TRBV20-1,TGCAGTGTTGCGACTAGTGACGAGCAGTACTTC,CSVATSDEQYF
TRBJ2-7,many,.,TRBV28,TGTGCCAGCAGTTTAGCAGGGTTGGTCGAGCAGTACTTC,CASSLAGLVEQYF
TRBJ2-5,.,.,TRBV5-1,TGCGCCAGCAGCTCGCTGACAGACCAAGAGACCCAGTACTTC,CASSSLTDQETQYF
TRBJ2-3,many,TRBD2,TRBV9,TGTGCCAGCAGCGGCGGGGGGGATACGCAGTATTTT,CASSGGGDTQYF
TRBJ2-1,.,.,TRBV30,TGTGCCTGGAGTGTTAAGTATGAGCAGTTCTTC,CAWSVKYEQFF
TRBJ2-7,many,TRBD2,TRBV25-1,TGTGCCAGCAGTGGTAGCGGGACCACCTACGAGCAGTACTTC,CASSGSGTTYEQYF
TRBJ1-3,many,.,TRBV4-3,TGCGCCAGCAGCCAGCACCAACCGGGCCGCTCTGGAAACACCATATATTTT,CASSQHQPGRSGNTIYF
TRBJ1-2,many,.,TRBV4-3,TGCGCCAGCAGCCAAGATCTAGGAGTCGTCCGGGACTATGGCTACACCTTC,CASSQDLGVVRDYGYTF
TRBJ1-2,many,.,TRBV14,TGTGCCAGCAGCCAAGATTTCTACTATGGCTACACCTTC,CASSQDFYYGYTF
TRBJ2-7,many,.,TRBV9,TGTGCCAGCAGCGTAGGACCCACCTACGAGCAGTACTTC,CASSVGPTYEQYF
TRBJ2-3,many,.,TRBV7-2,TGTGCCAGCAGCTTATTTGCAAGAACTAGCACAGATACGCAGTATTTT,CASSLFARTSTDTQYF
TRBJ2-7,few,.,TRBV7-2,TGTGCCAGCAGCTTAGAAGGACTAGGGGGATACGAGCAGTACTTC,CASSLEGLGGYEQYF
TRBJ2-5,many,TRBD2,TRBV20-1,TGCAGTGCGCAGTCCCTAGCGGGAGCCGGGACCCAGTACTTC,CSAQSLAGAGTQYF
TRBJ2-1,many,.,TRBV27,TGTGCCAGCAGTTTAAACCGAATGGGTAATGAGCAGTTCTTC,CASSLNRMGNEQFF
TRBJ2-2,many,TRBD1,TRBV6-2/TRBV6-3,TGTGCCAGCAGTTACCTGCGAAGGGGGCTTAGCACCGGGGAGCTGTTTTTT,CASSYLRRGLSTGELFF
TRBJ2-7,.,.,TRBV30,TGTGCCTGGGGTTCCCACTCCTACGAGCAGTACTTC,CAWGSHSYEQYF
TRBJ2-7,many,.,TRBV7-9,TGTGCCAGCAGCCCCTCCGGGACATTTCCCCACGAGCAGTACTTC,CASSPSGTFPHEQYF
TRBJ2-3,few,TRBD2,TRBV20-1,TGCAGTGCTAGCGAGGGGATAGCGGGAAACACAGATACGCAGTATTTT,CSASEGIAGNTDTQYF
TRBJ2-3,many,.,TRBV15,TGTGCCACCAGCAGAGGGACGACCCATCGGCGGGCAGATACGCAGTATTTT,CATSRGTTHRRADTQYF
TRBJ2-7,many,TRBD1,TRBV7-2,TGTGCCAGCAGCTTGACCGGACAGGGACCTACGGAGCAGTACTTC,CASSLTGQGPTEQYF
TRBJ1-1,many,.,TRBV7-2,TGTGCCAGCAGCTTATTGGGCCAGGCGTTGAACACTGAAGCTTTCTTT,CASSLLGQALNTEAFF
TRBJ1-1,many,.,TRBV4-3,TGCGCCAGCAGCCAAGAGAAGCTAGGGGGAGCTTTCTTT,CASSQEKLGGAFF
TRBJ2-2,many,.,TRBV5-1,TGCGCCAGCAGATTGGGGGGAACGAACACCGGGGAGCTGTTTTTT,CASRLGGTNTGELFF
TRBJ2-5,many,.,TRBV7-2,TGTGCCAGCAGCCCCCGACGGTACCAAGAGACCCAGTACTTC,CASSPRRYQETQYF
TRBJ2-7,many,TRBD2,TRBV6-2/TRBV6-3,TGTGCCAGCAGCCCTAGCGGGAGGCAGTACTTC,CASSPSGRQYF
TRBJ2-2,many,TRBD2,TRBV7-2,TGTGCCAGCACCCTCATCGCGGGGGCCGGGGAGCTGTTTTTT,CASTLIAGAGELFF
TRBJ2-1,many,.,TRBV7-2,TGTGCCAGCAGCTTAGCGAGGTGGGAGAAGCAGTTCTTC,CASSLARWEKQFF
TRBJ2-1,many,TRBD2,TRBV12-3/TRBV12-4,TGTGCCAGCAGTCTAGGGTCGGGAGGCCAGTTCTTC,CASSLGSGGQFF
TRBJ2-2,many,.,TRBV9,TGTGCCAGCAGCGTAGACAGGGCTTCGACCGGGGAGCTGTTTTTT,CASSVDRASTGELFF
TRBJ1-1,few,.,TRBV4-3,TGCGCCAGCAGCCAAGATCTGGTGGGGACTGAAGCTTTCTTT,CASSQDLVGTEAFF
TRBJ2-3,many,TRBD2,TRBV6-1,TGTGCCAGCAGTCGGACTAGCGGGAGGCTTACAGATACGCAGTATTTT,CASSRTSGRLTDTQYF
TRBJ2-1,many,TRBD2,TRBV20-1,TGCAGCGCAATCCGGGGACTAGTCCATAGCGAGCAGTTCTTC,CSAIRGLVHSEQFF
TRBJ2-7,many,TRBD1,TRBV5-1,TGCGCCAGCAGCCGACAGGGCCAGTCCTACGAGCAGTACTTC,CASSRQGQSYEQYF
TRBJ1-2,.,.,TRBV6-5,TGTGCCAGCAGTTACTTGGGGGGAAAGTATGGCTACACCTTC,CASSYLGGKYGYTF
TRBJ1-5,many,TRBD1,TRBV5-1,TGCGCCAGCAGCCTTGGGACAGTCATGGGGGAGCAGCCCCAGCATTTT,CASSLGTVMGEQPQHF